One and the same sample provided the 16 T cell receptor beta chains below, sequenced in a study of blood T cell repertoires in COVID-19. Repertoires were generated with immunoSEQ multiplex PCR, while TCRdb's copy carries only in-frame clones and drops some. The table has roughly 240,000 clones, almost 85% seen once. Sequencing was performed on PBMCs or T cells enriched from blood (not recorded which). These receptor sequences come from a woman aged 45-60 years with acute COVID-19.

This chain joins TRBV5-5 and TRBJ2-5; D is perhaps TRBD2 (7 bases). From germline, CDR1 is SGHKS and CDR2 YYEKEE (reference sequence). The CDR3 length is 16 residues. V shed 4 bases and J shed 1 base, with 17 bases lying between them. CDR3 in DNA: TGTGCCAGCAGCGGGAGGCTCGCGGGGGCCCAAGAGACCCAGTACTTC. Protein product: CASSGRLAGAQETQYF.

This clone appeared once. The chain is built from TRBV19 and TRBJ1-1; tentatively, D is TRBD1 (5 bases). The germline gives CDR1 LNHDA, CDR2 SQIVND (reference sequence). V dropped 4 bases and J dropped 1 base, with 13 bases sitting between them. The CDR3 is 15 amino acids. CDR3 sequence (DNA): TGTGCCAGTAGTAAGGTATCGACAGCGAACACTGAAGCTTTCTTT. Its translation is CASSKVSTANTEAFF.

The chain is built from TRBV3-1 (or the pseudogene TRBV3-2) and TRBJ2-1; the D is unclear. The V gene's germline CDR1 is LGHDT and CDR2 YNNKEL (reference sequence). The CDR3 loop spans 16 amino acids. Between the trimmed V and J ends, which lost 11 bases and 0 bases, there was a span of 20 bases. The CDR3 DNA reads TGTGCCGACCAAACCCATAACTGGGCCTCCTACAATGAGCAGTTCTTC. It specifies CADQTHNWASYNEQFF.

This sequence joins TRBV13 and TRBJ2-3; 12 bases are shared with TRBD2. The V gene end was trimmed by 4 bases and the J gene end by 5 bases; junction bases not matched to a gene: 1. This CDR3 comprises 14 residues. Germline V CDR1 and CDR2: PRHDT, FYEKMQ (reference sequence). CDR3 sequence (DNA): TGTGCCAGCAGCTCTAGCGGGGGGGTAGATACGCAGTATTTT. Translation: CASSSSGGVDTQYF.

This clone has at least ten counts. The chain employs TRBV5-6 and TRBJ2-7; 7 bases are a match to TRBD2. The CDR3 has 13 residues. Germline CDR1 SGHDT, CDR2 YYEEEE. With 4 bases clipped from V and 7 bases from J, the junction kept 8 bases outside the gene matches. The CDR3 nucleotides are TGTGCCAGCAGCCCGCGGCGAGCGGGGGAGCAGTACTTC. Translated: CASSPRRAGEQYF.

The chain uses TRBV19 and TRBJ1-1; D may be TRBD1 (5 bases). Trimming cost V 3 bases and J 5 bases, with 22 bases left between them. There are 17 residues in the CDR3. Germline V gene sequence: CDR1 LNHDA, CDR2 SQIVND (reference sequence). DNA of the CDR3: TGTGCCAGTAGTATGGCCCCCTTGTGGCAGGGAAGTACTGAAGCTTTCTTT. Amino acid sequence: CASSMAPLWQGSTEAFF.

This chain links TRBV27 with TRBJ1-2; D is unclear. The CDR3 runs 13 residues. Looked up from germline, CDR1 is MNHEY and CDR2 is SMNVEV (reference sequence). V lost 1 base and J lost 6, with 9 bases in between. CDR3 region: CASSLLPGDGYTF. CDR3 DNA: TGTGCCAGCAGTTTATTACCCGGGGATGGCTACACCTTC.

DNA of the CDR3: TGTGCCAGCAGCTTCGGACAGGGGAATGAGCAGTTCTTC. This sequence encodes CASSFGQGNEQFF. This chain links TRBV7-9 with TRBJ2-1; TRBD1 matches 9 bases. The CDR3 length is 13 residues. Germline CDR1 SEHNR, CDR2 FQNEAQ (reference sequence). The V segment lost 3 bases and the J segment 7 bases; nucleotides outside the gene matches: 1.

On this clone: In the same sample, other DNA sequences code for this CDR3. The chain combines TRBV3-1 (or the pseudogene TRBV3-2) with TRBJ2-7; 12 bases map to TRBD2. V was pared by 4 bases and J by 7 bases, with 2 bases of the junction left unmatched. Germline CDR1 and CDR2: LGHDT and YNNKEL (reference sequence). The CDR3 extends over 13 amino acids. The CDR3 region has the DNA TGTGCCAGCAGCCTCGGACTAGCGGGGGAGCAGTACTTC. It is translated as CASSLGLAGEQYF.

In its sample, this clone was seen a few times. The chain recombines TRBV5-1 with TRBJ1-2; D call uncertain. Trimming shortened V by 0 bases and J by 7 bases, and 10 bases separated the two germline ends. The CDR3 runs to 13 residues. In germline, CDR1 is SGHRS, CDR2 YFSETQ. CDR3 residues: CASSLGSGSGYTF. Here the CDR3 DNA reads TGCGCCAGCAGCTTGGGATCGGGTTCTGGCTACACCTTC. Full variable domain (outside the CDR3, taken from reference TRBV5-1 and TRBJ1-2): KAGVTQTPRYLIKTRGQQVTLSCSPISGHRSVSWYQQTPGQGLQFLFEYFSETQRNKGNFPGRFSGRQFSNSRSEMNVSTLELGDSALYLCASSLGSGSGYTFGSGTRLTVV.

The gene calls are TRBV18 and TRBJ1-4; 11 bases fit TRBD1. The CDR3 is made up of 15 amino acids. Germline CDR1 is KGHSH and CDR2 is LQKENI. V shed 6 bases and J 7 bases; nucleotides not matched to a gene: 7. The CDR3 region has the DNA TGTGCCAGCTCCCTCCTGGGACAGGGGGGTGAAAAACTGTTTTTT. It yields the protein CASSLLGQGGEKLFF. Drawing the rest from reference TRBV18 and TRBJ1-4, the complete variable domain is NAGVMQNPRHLVRRRGQEARLRCSPMKGHSHVYWYRQLPEEGLKFMVYLQKENIIDESGMPKERFSAEFPKEGPSILRIQQVVRGDSAAYFCASSLLGQGGEKLFFGSGTQLSVL.

V gene TRBV7-9 combines with J gene TRBJ1-6; 7 nucleotides align to TRBD1. V lost 4 bases to trimming and J lost 9 bases; unmatched junction nucleotides: 9. The CDR3 has 15 amino acids. Looked up from germline, CDR1 is SEHNR and CDR2 is FQNEAQ (reference sequence). The CDR3 region has the DNA TGTGCCAGCAGCTCGGAGACAGGGATCCGTTCACCCCTCCACTTT. Translating it yields CASSSETGIRSPLHF.

V is TRBV7-9 and J is TRBJ1-1; tentatively, D is TRBD1 (6 bases). CDR3 size: 14 residues. Trimming cost V 5 bases and J 1 base, with 11 bases left between them. In germline, CDR1 is SEHNR, CDR2 FQNEAQ (reference sequence). CDR3 region: CASSGGGRNTEAFF. CDR3 DNA: TGTGCCAGCAGCGGGGGCGGACGGAACACTGAAGCTTTCTTT.

The rearrangement links TRBV9 to TRBJ2-7, with a weak D call TRBD2 (5 bases). This CDR3 has 14 amino acids. V lost 4 bases to trimming and J lost 2 bases, with 13 bases between them. CDR1 SGDLS and CDR2 YYNGEE come from the germline V gene. CDR3 amino acids: CASSPKLATYEQYF. The CDR3 coding sequence is TGTGCCAGCAGCCCAAAGCTAGCAACCTACGAGCAGTACTTC.

V is TRBV5-1 and J is TRBJ1-1; unclear D gene. This CDR3 is built from 14 residues. Germline V lookup: CDR1 SGHRS, CDR2 YFSETQ. Trimming took off 2 bases at V and 0 bases at J, with 8 bases between the two ends. CDR3 protein: CASSFHTLNTEAFF. DNA for the CDR3: TGCGCCAGCAGCTTTCACACCTTGAACACTGAAGCTTTCTTT.

This clone turned up a few times. This chain connects TRBV10-3 to TRBJ2-3; D possibly corresponds to TRBD2 (5 bases). V was clipped by 2 bases and J by 4 bases, with 13 bases between them. The CDR3 consists of 15 residues. CDR1 and CDR2 from the germline V gene are ENHRY and SYGVKD. The CDR3 bases are TGTGCCATCAGTGAGCGGGCGGGTCCACCAGATACGCAGTATTTT. It encodes CAISERAGPPDTQYF.